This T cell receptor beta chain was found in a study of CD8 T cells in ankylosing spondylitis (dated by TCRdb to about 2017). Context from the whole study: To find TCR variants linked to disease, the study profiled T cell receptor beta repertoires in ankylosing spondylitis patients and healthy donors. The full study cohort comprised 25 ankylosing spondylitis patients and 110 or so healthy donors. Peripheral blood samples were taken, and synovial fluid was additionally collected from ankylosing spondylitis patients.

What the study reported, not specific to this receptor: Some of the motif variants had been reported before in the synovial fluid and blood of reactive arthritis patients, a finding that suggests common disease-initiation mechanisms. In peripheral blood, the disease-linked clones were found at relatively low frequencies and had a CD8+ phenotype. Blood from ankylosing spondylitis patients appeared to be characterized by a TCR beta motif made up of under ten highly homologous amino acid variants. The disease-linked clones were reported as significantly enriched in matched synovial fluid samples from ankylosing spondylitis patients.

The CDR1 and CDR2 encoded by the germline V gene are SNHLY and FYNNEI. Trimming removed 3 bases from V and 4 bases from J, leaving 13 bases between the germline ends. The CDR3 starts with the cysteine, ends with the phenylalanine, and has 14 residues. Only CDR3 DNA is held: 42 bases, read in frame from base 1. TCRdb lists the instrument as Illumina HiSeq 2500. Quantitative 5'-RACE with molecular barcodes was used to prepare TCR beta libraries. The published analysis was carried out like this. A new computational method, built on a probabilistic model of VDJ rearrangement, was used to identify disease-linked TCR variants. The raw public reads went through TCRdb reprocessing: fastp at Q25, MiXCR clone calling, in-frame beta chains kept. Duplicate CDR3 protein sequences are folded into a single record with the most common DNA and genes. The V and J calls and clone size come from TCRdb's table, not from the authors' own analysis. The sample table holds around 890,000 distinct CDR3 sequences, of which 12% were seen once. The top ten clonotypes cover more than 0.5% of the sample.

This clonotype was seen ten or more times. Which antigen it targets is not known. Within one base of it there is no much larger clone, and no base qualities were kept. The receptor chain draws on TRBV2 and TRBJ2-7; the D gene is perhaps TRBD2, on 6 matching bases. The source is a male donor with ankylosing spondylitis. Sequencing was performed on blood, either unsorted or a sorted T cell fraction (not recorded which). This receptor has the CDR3 CASSEGREIYEQYF. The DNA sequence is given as TGTGCCAGCAGTGAGGGACGGGAGATTTACGAGCAGTACTTC.